This TCR beta chain was observed in a study of T cells after yellow fever vaccination. MiXCR, applied by TCRdb to the 5' RACE reads, yields one record per CDR3 protein. This sample has some 600,000 distinct CDR3 sequences; 9% to 15% occur once, and the top ten carry 14% to 15%. This clonotype was detected a few times. The CDR3 has 16 residues. The V end lost 2 bases, the J end lost 0 bases, and 14 bases lay between the germline ends. From germline, CDR1 is GTSNPN and CDR2 SVGIG (reference sequence). This sequence joins TRBV30 and TRBJ1-5; D is perhaps TRBD1 (6 bases). The sequencing used PBMCs, collected on the day of the yellow fever booster vaccination. This TCR was sampled from a man between 25 and 39 years old who received the YFV17D yellow fever vaccine. The CDR3 sequence: CAWSPGATYSNQPQHF. The CDR3 DNA reads as TGTGCCTGGAGTCCAGGGGCAACCTATAGCAATCAGCCCCAGCATTTT.